This passage covers 4 T cell receptor beta chains from one sample sequenced in a study of cytotoxic CD8 clonotypes in ibrutinib-treated CLL. TCRdb's copy holds only in-frame clones and misses some; the assay was immunoSEQ multiplex PCR. This sample yields 15,000 to 20,000 clones, of which around two thirds are seen a single time; roughly 25% belongs to the top ten. The material was PBMCs, obtained after 12 months of ibrutinib treatment. The source of these receptors is a human donor with chronic lymphocytic leukemia.

This clone turned up a few times. This sequence joins TRBV5-1 and TRBJ2-5, with D maybe TRBD2 (5 bases). CDR1 is SGHRS and CDR2 is YFSETQ in the germline V gene. Between the trimmed V and J ends, which lost 0 bases and 2 bases, there was a span of 11 bases. CDR3 size: 15 residues. The CDR3 DNA follows: TGCGCCAGCAGCTTGGAGGGCGCGGGTCAAGAGACCCAGTACTTC. This encodes CASSLEGAGQETQYF.

The chain combines TRBV4-2 with TRBJ1-4; D uncertain. CDR1 is LGHNA, CDR2 YNFKEQ, per germline. V shed 0 bases and J shed 4 bases, with 12 bases lying between them. The CDR3 is 16 amino acids. This chain's CDR3 is CASSQERKGYNEKLFF. The CDR3, as DNA: TGTGCCAGCAGCCAAGAGAGGAAAGGATATAATGAAAAACTGTTTTTT.

V usage is TRBV4-1 and J usage is TRBJ2-2; D gene uncertain. Looked up from germline, CDR1 is MGHRA and CDR2 is YSYEKL. The CDR3 extends over 16 amino acids. The V end was cut by 0 bases, the J end by 5 bases, with 13 bases between. As DNA, the CDR3 is TGCGCCAGCAGCCAAGATACCCGGCGTCGAACCGGGGAGCTGTTTTTT. Its translation is CASSQDTRRRTGELFF.

The rearrangement uses TRBV11-2 and TRBJ2-2; D possibly uses TRBD1 or TRBD2 (5 bases each). CDR1 and CDR2 from the germline V gene are SGHAT and FQNNGV. The length of the CDR3 is 17 residues. Trimming removed 3 bases from V and 7 bases from J, with 21 bases in between. CDR3 bases: TGTGCCAGCAGCTTCGGGACGGGGCTTTTTATGGGCGGGGAGCTGTTTTTT. Amino acids: CASSFGTGLFMGGELFF.